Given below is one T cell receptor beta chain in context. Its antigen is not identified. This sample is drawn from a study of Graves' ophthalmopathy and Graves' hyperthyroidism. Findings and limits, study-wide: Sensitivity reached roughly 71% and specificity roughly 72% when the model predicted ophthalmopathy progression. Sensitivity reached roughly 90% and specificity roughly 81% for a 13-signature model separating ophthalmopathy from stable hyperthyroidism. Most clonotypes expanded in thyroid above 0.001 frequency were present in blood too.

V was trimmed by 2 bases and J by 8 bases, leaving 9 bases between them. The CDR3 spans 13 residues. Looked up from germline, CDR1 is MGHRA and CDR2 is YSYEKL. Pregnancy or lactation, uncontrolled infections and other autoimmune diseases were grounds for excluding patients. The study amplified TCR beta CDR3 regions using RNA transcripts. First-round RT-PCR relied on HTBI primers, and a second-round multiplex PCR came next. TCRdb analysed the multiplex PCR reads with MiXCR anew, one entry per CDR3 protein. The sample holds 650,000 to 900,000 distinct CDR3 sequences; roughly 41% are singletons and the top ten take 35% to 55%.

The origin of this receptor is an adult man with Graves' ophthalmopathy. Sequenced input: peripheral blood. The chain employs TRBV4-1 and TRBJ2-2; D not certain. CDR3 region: CASSQLGNGELFF. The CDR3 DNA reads TGCGCCAGCAGCCAACTCGGAAATGGGGAGCTGTTTTTT.